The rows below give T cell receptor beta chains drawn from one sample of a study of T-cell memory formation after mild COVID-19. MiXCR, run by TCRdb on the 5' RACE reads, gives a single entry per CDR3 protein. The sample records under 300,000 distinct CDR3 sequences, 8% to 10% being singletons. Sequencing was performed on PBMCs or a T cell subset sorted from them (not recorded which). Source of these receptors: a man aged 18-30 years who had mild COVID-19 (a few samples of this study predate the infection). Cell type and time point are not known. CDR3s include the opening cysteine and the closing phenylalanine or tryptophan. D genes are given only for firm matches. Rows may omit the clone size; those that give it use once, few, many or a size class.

CDR3 DNA: TGTGCCATCAGCTTAACTTCCGGGACCGCTACCTACGAGCAGTACTTC; CDR3 protein: CAISLTSGTATYEQYF; D gene: -; V gene: TRBV10-3; clone size: few; J gene: TRBJ2-7
CDR3 DNA: TGCGCCAGCAGCTTGTTTAGGGGCGCAGATACGCAGTATTTT; CDR3 protein: CASSLFRGADTQYF; D gene: -; V gene: TRBV5-1; clone size: many; J gene: TRBJ2-3
CDR3 DNA: TGCAGTGCTAAGGGACAGAACTATGGCTACACCTTC; CDR3 protein: CSAKGQNYGYTF; D gene: TRBD1; V gene: TRBV20-1; clone size: many; J gene: TRBJ1-2
CDR3 DNA: TGTGCCAGCAGTCCCCGGGGGAAAGACGGGGAGCTGTTTTTT; CDR3 protein: CASSPRGKDGELFF; D gene: -; V gene: TRBV12-3/TRBV12-4; clone size: few; J gene: TRBJ2-2
CDR3 DNA: TGCGCCAGCAGGGACACGGGCACAGATACGCAGTATTTT; CDR3 protein: CASRDTGTDTQYF; D gene: -; V gene: TRBV5-1; clone size: -; J gene: TRBJ2-3
CDR3 DNA: TGTGCCAGCAGTTGGGGGACAGGAAAAGAGACCCAGTACTTC; CDR3 protein: CASSWGTGKETQYF; D gene: TRBD1; V gene: TRBV12-3/TRBV12-4; clone size: -; J gene: TRBJ2-5
CDR3 DNA: TGTGCCAGCAGCTCGGATGCAAACTACGAGCAGTACTTC; CDR3 protein: CASSSDANYEQYF; D gene: -; V gene: TRBV7-9; clone size: -; J gene: TRBJ2-7
CDR3 DNA: TGTGCCAGCAGTACCGGGGGTCGGGGGCGGGGAGATACGCAGTATTTT; CDR3 protein: CASSTGGRGRGDTQYF; D gene: -; V gene: TRBV12-3/TRBV12-4; clone size: many; J gene: TRBJ2-3
CDR3 DNA: TGTGCCAGCAGCTTAACAGTTAACCAAGAGACCCAGTACTTC; CDR3 protein: CASSLTVNQETQYF; D gene: -; V gene: TRBV7-6; clone size: many; J gene: TRBJ2-5
CDR3 DNA: TGTGCCAGCAGTAAGGGGGCTAGCACAGATACGCAGTATTTT; CDR3 protein: CASSKGASTDTQYF; D gene: TRBD1; V gene: TRBV7-3; clone size: -; J gene: TRBJ2-3
CDR3 DNA: TGTGCCAGCAGGGCCGGGAAAGAAGGGGTGGAGCAGTACTTC; CDR3 protein: CASRAGKEGVEQYF; D gene: -; V gene: TRBV2; clone size: -; J gene: TRBJ2-7
CDR3 DNA: TGCAGTGCGCCAAATACAGGGGACTATGGCTACACCTTC; CDR3 protein: CSAPNTGDYGYTF; D gene: TRBD1; V gene: TRBV20-1; clone size: few; J gene: TRBJ1-2
CDR3 DNA: TGTGCCAGCAGCCCTCCGCGGGGGGGGCTTGGCTACACCTTC; CDR3 protein: CASSPPRGGLGYTF; D gene: -; V gene: TRBV5-6; clone size: few; J gene: TRBJ1-2
CDR3 DNA: TGCGCCAGCAGCCGGCCCGGGACAGGGGCTGAAAAACTGTTTTTT; CDR3 protein: CASSRPGTGAEKLFF; D gene: TRBD1; V gene: TRBV5-1; clone size: few; J gene: TRBJ1-4